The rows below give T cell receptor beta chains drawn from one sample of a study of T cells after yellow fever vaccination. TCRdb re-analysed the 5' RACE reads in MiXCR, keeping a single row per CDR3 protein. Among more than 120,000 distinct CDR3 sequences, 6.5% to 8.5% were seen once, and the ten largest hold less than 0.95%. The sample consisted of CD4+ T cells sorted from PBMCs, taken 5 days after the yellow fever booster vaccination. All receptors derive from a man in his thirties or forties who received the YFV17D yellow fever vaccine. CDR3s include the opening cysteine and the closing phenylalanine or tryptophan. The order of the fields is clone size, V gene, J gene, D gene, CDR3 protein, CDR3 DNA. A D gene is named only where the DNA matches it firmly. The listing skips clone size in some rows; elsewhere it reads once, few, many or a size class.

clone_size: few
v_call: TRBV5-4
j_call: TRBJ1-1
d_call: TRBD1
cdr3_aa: CATAGTAQVEAFF
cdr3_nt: TGTGCCACCGCCGGGACAGCTCAAGTTGAAGCTTTCTTT

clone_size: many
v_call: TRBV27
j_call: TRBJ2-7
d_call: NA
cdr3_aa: CASRAARPSYEQYF
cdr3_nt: TGTGCCAGCAGAGCGGCCCGACCCTCCTACGAGCAGTACTTC

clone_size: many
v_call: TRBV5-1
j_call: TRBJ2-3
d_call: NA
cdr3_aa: CASSLTRLADTQYF
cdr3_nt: TGCGCCAGCAGCTTGACGCGGCTTGCAGATACGCAGTATTTT

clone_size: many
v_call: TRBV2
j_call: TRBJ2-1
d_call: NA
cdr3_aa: CARTGTGSYNEQFF
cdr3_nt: TGTGCCCGAACAGGGACGGGGTCCTACAATGAGCAGTTCTTC

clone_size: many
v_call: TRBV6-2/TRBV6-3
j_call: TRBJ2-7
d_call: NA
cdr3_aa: CASRTSGTSFEQYF
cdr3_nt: TGTGCCAGCCGAACCTCCGGGACGAGTTTCGAGCAGTACTTC

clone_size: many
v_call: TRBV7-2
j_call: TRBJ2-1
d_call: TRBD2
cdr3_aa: CASSRPTSGYNEQFF
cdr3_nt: TGTGCCAGCAGCAGGCCGACTAGCGGTTACAATGAGCAGTTCTTC

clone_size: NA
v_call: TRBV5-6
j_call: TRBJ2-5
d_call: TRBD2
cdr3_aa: CASSSTGGRGETQYF
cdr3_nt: TGTGCCAGCAGTTCTACCGGGGGGAGGGGAGAGACCCAGTACTTC

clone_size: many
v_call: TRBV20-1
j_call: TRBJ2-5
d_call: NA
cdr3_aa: CSARVVGETQYF
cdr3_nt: TGCAGTGCTAGAGTGGTAGGGGAGACCCAGTACTTC

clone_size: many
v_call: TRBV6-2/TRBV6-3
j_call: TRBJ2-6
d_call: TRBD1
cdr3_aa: CASSKHPGQGLSGANVLTF
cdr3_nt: TGTGCCAGCAGTAAGCATCCGGGACAGGGCCTCTCTGGGGCCAACGTCCTGACTTTC

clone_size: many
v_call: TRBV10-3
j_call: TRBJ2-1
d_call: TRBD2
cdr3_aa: CAISGRTGAGTSGSYNEQFF
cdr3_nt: TGTGCCATCAGTGGCAGGACAGGGGCTGGGACTAGCGGCTCCTACAATGAGCAGTTCTTC

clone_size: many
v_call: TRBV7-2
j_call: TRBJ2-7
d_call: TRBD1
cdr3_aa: CASSFGTVSYEQYF
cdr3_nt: TGTGCCAGCAGCTTTGGGACAGTCTCCTACGAGCAGTACTTC

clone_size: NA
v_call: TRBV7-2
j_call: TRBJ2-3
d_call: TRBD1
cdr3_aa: CASSSHRGIPLTQYF
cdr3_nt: TGTGCCAGCAGCTCCCACAGGGGGATCCCCCTAACGCAGTATTTT

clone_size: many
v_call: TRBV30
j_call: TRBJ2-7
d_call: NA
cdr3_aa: CAWSTGSTGYEQYF
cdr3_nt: TGTGCCTGGAGCACCGGGAGCACCGGCTACGAGCAGTACTTC

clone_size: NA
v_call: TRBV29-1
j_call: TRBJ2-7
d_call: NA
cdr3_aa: CSVVVLLGHEQYF
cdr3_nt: TGCAGCGTTGTGGTTCTACTCGGTCACGAGCAGTACTTC

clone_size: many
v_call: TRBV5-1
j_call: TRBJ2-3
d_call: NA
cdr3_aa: CASSLGVLDTQYF
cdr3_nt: TGCGCCAGCAGCTTGGGGGTATTAGATACGCAGTATTTT

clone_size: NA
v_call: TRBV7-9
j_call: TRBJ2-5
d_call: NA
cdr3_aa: CASSYRTDQETQYF
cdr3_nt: TGTGCCAGCAGCTACCGGACAGACCAAGAGACCCAGTACTTC

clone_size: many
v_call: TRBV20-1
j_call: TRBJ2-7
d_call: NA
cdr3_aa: CSASGHLYEQYF
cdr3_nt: TGCAGTGCTAGCGGACACCTCTACGAGCAGTACTTC

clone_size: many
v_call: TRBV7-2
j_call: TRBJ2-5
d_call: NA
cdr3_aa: CASTSLGETQYF
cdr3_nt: TGTGCCAGCACTTCCCTCGGCGAGACCCAGTACTTC

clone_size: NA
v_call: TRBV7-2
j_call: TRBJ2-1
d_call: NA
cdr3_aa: CASSRGRGEQFF
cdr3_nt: TGTGCCAGCAGCCGGGGTCGGGGTGAGCAGTTCTTC

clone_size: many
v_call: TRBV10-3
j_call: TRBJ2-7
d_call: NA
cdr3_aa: CAISESEIRGYEQYF
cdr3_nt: TGTGCCATCAGTGAGTCAGAAATTAGGGGTTACGAGCAGTACTTC

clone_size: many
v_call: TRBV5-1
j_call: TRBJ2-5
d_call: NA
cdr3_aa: CASSLSAAQETQYF
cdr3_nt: TGCGCCAGCAGCTTGTCCGCAGCCCAAGAGACCCAGTACTTC

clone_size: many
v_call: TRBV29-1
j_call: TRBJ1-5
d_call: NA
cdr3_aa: CSVAENSNQPQHF
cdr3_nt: TGCAGCGTTGCCGAAAATTCCAATCAGCCCCAGCATTTT

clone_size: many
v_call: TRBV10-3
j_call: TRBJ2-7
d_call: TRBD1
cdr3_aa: CAIGGQGAYEQYF
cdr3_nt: TGTGCCATCGGAGGACAGGGCGCCTACGAGCAGTACTTC

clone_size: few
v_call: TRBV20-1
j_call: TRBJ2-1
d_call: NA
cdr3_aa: CSARPTRVGYGEQFF
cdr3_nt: TGCAGTGCTAGACCTACTAGAGTGGGGTACGGTGAGCAGTTCTTC

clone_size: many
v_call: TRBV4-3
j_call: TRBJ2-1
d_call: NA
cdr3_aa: CASSQGVDLREQFF
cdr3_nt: TGCGCCAGCAGCCAAGGGGTCGACCTCAGGGAGCAGTTCTTC

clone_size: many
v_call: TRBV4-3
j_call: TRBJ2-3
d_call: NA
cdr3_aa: CASSPGLLWTRGQGGQYF
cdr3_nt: TGCGCCAGCAGCCCTGGTCTACTGTGGACTAGGGGGCAGGGGGGGCAGTATTTT

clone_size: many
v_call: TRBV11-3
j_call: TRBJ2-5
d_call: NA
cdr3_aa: CASSFKAGRHNRVETQYF
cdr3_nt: TGTGCCAGCAGCTTCAAGGCAGGAAGACACAATAGGGTGGAGACCCAGTACTTC

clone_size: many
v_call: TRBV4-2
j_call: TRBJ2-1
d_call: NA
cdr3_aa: CASSQGPRSYNEQFF
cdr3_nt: TGTGCCAGCAGCCAAGGGCCTCGCTCCTACAATGAGCAGTTCTTC

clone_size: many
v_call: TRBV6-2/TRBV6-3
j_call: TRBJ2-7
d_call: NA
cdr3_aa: CASSFRAGRWEQYF
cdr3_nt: TGTGCCAGCAGTTTCCGAGCAGGGCGGTGGGAGCAGTACTTC

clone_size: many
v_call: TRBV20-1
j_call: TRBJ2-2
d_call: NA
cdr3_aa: CSARAADSGELFF
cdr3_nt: TGCAGTGCTAGAGCTGCCGACTCCGGGGAGCTGTTTTTT

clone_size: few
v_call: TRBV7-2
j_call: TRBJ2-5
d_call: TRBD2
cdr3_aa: CASSNWLAGARETQYF
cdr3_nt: TGTGCCAGCAGCAACTGGCTAGCGGGAGCCCGGGAGACCCAGTACTTC

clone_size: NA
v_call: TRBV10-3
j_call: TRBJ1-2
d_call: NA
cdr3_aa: CAISEGQPFNGYSF
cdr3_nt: TGTGCCATCAGTGAGGGACAGCCCTTTAACGGCTACTCCTTC

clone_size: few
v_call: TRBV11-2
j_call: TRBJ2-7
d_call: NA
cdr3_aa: CASSFRGGSSYEQYF
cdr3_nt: TGTGCCAGCAGCTTTCGTGGGGGGAGCTCCTACGAGCAGTACTTC

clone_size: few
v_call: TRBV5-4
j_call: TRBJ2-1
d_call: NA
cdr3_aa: CASTQTTGSYNEQFF
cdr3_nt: TGTGCCAGCACCCAGACTACCGGCTCCTACAATGAGCAGTTCTTC

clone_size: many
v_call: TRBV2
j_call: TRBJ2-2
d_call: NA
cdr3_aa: CASNFGSDTGELFF
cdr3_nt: TGTGCCAGCAATTTCGGCTCGGACACCGGGGAGCTGTTTTTT

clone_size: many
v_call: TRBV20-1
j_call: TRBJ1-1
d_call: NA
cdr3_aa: CSARVSSSLDTEAFF
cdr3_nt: TGCAGTGCTAGAGTTTCCTCCTCCTTGGACACTGAAGCTTTCTTT

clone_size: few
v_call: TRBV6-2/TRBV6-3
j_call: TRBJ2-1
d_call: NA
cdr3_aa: CASSYSPTSNSYNEQFF
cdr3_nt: TGTGCCAGCAGTTACTCTCCGACATCCAACTCCTACAATGAGCAGTTCTTC

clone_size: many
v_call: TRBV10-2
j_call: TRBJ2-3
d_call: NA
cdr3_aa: CASSPGLRDTQYF
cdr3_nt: TGCGCCAGCAGTCCTGGACTAAGGGATACGCAGTATTTT

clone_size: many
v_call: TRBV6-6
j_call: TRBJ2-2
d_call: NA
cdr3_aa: CASNLVSTGELFF
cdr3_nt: TGTGCCAGCAACTTAGTAAGCACCGGGGAGCTGTTTTTT

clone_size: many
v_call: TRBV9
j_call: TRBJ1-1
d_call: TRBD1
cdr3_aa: CASSVVGTGTISAEAFF
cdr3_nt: TGTGCCAGCAGCGTAGTAGGGACAGGAACTATTAGCGCTGAAGCTTTCTTT

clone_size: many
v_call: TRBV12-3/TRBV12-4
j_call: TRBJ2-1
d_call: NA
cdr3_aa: CASSFETGQGNEQFF
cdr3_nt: TGTGCCAGCAGTTTTGAAACGGGGCAGGGCAATGAGCAGTTCTTC

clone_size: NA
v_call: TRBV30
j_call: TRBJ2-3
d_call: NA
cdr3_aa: CAAPGRFSDTQYF
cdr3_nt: TGTGCCGCTCCCGGGAGATTCTCAGATACGCAGTATTTT

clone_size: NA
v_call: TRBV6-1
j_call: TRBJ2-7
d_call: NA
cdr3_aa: CASCTTGNSYEQYF
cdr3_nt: TGTGCCTCCTGTACGACGGGAAACTCCTACGAGCAGTACTTC

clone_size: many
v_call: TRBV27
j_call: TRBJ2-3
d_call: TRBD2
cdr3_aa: CASRPLASGSTDTQYF
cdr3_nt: TGTGCCAGCAGACCACTGGCTAGCGGGAGCACAGATACGCAGTATTTT

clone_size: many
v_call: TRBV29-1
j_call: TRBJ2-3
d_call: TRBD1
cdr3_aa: CSATGTVFTDTQYF
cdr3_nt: TGCAGCGCCACCGGGACAGTCTTCACAGATACGCAGTATTTT

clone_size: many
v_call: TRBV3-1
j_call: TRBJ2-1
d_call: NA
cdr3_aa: CASSQVALGYNEQFF
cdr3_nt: TGTGCCAGCAGCCAAGTAGCTCTCGGGTACAATGAGCAGTTCTTC

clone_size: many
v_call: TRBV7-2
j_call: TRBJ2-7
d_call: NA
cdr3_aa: CASSLGPGEMGYEQYF
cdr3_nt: TGTGCCAGCAGCTTAGGCCCAGGGGAAATGGGCTACGAGCAGTACTTC

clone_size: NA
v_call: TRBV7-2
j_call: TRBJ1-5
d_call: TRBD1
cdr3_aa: CASNLTGGGQPQHF
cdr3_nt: TGTGCCAGCAACCTGACAGGGGGTGGTCAGCCCCAGCATTTT

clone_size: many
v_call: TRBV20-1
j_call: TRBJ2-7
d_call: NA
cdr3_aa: CSAGSGGSYEQYF
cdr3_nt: TGCAGTGCTGGTAGCGGAGGATCCTACGAGCAGTACTTC

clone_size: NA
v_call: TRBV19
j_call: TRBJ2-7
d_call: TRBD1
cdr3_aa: CARPGQGAFDEQYF
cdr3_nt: TGTGCCAGACCCGGACAGGGGGCCTTCGACGAGCAGTACTTC

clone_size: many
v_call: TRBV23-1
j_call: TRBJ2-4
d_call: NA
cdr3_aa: CASTKSTPGQARAIQYF
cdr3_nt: TGCGCCAGCACAAAGAGCACTCCGGGCCAGGCTCGGGCCATTCAGTACTTC